This section outlines one TCR beta chain sequence together with its context. Its antigen is undetermined. The sample comes from a study of monozygotic twins with inflammatory bowel disease. Study observations and caveats: There was no way to distinguish the different T cell subtypes.

Per sample, reverse transcription was split into eight reactions. From the 5' RACE reads, TCRdb lists one entry per CDR3 protein and no DNA. The sample has fewer than 550,000 distinct CDR3 sequences. There are 15 residues in the CDR3. Germline V lookup: CDR1 DFQATT, CDR2 SNEGSKA (reference sequence). The receptor was derived from a human donor with ulcerative colitis or Crohn's disease, or a healthy co-twin of an affected twin (not recorded which). The sequenced sample consisted of blood. The rearrangement joins TRBV20-1 to TRBJ1-5; TCRdb's D call of TRBD1 is untestable without DNA. The CDR3 reads CSAVPSVNSNQPQHF.